This TCR beta chain was sequenced in a study of Graves' ophthalmopathy and Graves' hyperthyroidism. Additional autoimmune diseases, uncontrolled infections, pregnancy or lactation disqualified patients. This CDR3 comprises 14 residues. V was pared by 8 bases and J by 6 bases, with 6 bases of the junction left unmatched. Germline lookup yields CDR1 LNHDA and CDR2 SQIVND (reference sequence). Amplification of the TCR beta CDR3 regions used RNA transcripts (as template). RT-PCR in the first round used HTBI primers; a second-round multiplex PCR followed. TCRdb called the multiplex PCR reads again in MiXCR, with one record for every CDR3 protein. This sample carries almost 750,000 distinct CDR3 sequences, 40% of them seen once, and the ten largest clones take 44%.

This chain links TRBV19 with TRBJ2-2; 10 nucleotides line up with TRBD1. The receptor was isolated from an adult man with Graves' ophthalmopathy. The source material was peripheral blood. The CDR3 DNA reads TGTGCCAGTCGTCCGGGACAGGGGTCCGGGGAGCTGTTTTTT. As protein: CASRPGQGSGELFF.